Listed here is a single TCR beta chain. The CDR3 runs 14 residues. V lost 0 bases and J 3 bases, leaving 9 bases between the germline ends. The germline gives CDR1 MGHRA, CDR2 YSYEKL. This specimen belongs to a study of early T cells in non-severe SARS-CoV-2 infection. Unique molecular identifiers were affixed to single, distinct cDNA molecules. Via MiXCR, TCRdb re-called the 5' RACE reads, giving one row per CDR3 protein. The sample records some 59,000 distinct CDR3 sequences, about a tenth being singletons. The J gene is TRBJ2-7, the V gene TRBV4-1; no firm D call. The sample was whole blood. This clonotype originated in an adult who was a healthcare worker with PCR-confirmed SARS-CoV-2 infection or an uninfected control (not recorded which). The DNA of the CDR3 is TGCGCCAGCAGCCAAGAGCCGGCTATCTACGAGCAGTACTTC. Amino acids: CASSQEPAIYEQYF.